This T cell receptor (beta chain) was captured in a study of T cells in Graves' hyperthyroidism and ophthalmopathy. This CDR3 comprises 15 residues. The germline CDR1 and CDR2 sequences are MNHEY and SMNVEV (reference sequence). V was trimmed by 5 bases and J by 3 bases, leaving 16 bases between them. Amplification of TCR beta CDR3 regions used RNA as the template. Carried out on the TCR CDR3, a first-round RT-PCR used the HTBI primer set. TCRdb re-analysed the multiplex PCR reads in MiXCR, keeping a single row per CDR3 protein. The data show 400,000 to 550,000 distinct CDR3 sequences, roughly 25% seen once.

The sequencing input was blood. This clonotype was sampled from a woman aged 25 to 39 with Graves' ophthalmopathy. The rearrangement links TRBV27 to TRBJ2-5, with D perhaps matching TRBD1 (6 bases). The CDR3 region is CASSHIGGKEETQYF. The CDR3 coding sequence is TGTGCCAGCAGTCACATAGGGGGTAAAGAAGAGACCCAGTACTTC.